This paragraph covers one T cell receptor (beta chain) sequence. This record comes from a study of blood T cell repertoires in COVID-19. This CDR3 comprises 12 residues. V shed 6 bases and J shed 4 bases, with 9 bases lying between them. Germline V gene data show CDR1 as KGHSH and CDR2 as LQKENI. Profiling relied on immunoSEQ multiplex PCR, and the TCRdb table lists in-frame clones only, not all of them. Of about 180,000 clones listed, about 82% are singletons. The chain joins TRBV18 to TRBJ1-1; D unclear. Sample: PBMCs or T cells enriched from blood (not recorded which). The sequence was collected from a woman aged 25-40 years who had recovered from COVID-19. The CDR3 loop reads CASSARGTEAFF. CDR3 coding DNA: TGTGCCAGCTCCGCCCGGGGCACTGAAGCTTTCTTT.